Shown below are 2 T cell receptor beta chains from a single sample sequenced in a study of radiotherapy plus CTLA-4 blockade in lung cancer (dated by TCRdb to 2017 to 2018). Receptor amplification or capture employed the immunoSEQ multiplex PCR assay. TCRdb holds this immuneACCESS table with in-frame rearrangements only. Some clones are missing; in checked studies, unresolved V genes explain under half, and the rest has no known cause. This sample lists about 95,000 clones; approximately 78% were detected once. Around 3% of the sample lies in the top ten. Sequenced here: peripheral blood, sampled from a patient treated with radiotherapy plus ipilimumab. Receptors originate from a human donor with non-small cell lung cancer who had a partial response to radiotherapy plus ipilimumab.

This chain joins TRBV19 and TRBJ2-1, with D perhaps TRBD2 (6 bases). This CDR3 contains 15 residues. V lost 7 bases and J lost 8, with 21 bases in between. Germline V CDR1 and CDR2: LNHDA, SQIVND (reference sequence). The CDR3 loop reads CASKGAGLGDDEQFF. CDR3 coding DNA: TGTGCCAGTAAAGGAGCGGGTTTGGGGGACGATGAGCAGTTCTTC. Complete variable domain (other parts from reference TRBV19 and TRBJ2-1): DGGITQSPKYLFRKEGQNVTLSCEQNLNHDAMYWYRQDPGQGLRLIYYSQIVNDFQKGDIAEGYSVSREKKESFPLTVTSAQKNPTAFYLCASKGAGLGDDEQFFGPGTRLTVL.

V and J are TRBV19 and TRBJ1-1; no firm D call. The V end lost 6 bases, the J end lost 6 bases, and 17 bases lay between the germline ends. CDR3 length equals 14 residues. The germline gives CDR1 LNHDA, CDR2 SQIVND (reference sequence). CDR3 in DNA: TGTGCCAGTAGCCGGTCGTCCGGGAGCCCTGAAGCTTTCTTT. Its protein is CASSRSSGSPEAFF. The full variable domain, its missing parts supplied by reference TRBV19 and TRBJ1-1, is DGGITQSPKYLFRKEGQNVTLSCEQNLNHDAMYWYRQDPGQGLRLIYYSQIVNDFQKGDIAEGYSVSREKKESFPLTVTSAQKNPTAFYLCASSRSSGSPEAFFGQGTRLTVV.